One sample yielded the 10 T cell receptor beta chains listed below, sequenced in a study of response to subunit inactivated influenza vaccine. Each CDR3 protein is one row after TCRdb ran MiXCR on the RT-PCR reads. The repertoire consists of more than 400,000 distinct CDR3 sequences, with roughly 7.6% occurring once and the leading ten covering over 10%. Sequenced here: PBMCs from blood, sampled approximately 25 months after vaccination. The receptors here all came from a man aged 50 to 69 who received an inactivated influenza vaccine.

This clonotype was picked up many times. The chain couples TRBV11-1 to TRBJ2-1, with TRBD1 matching over 7 bases. V dropped 2 bases and J dropped 4; count of bases not matched to a gene: 5. Per germline, CDR1 SGHAT and CDR2 FQDESV (reference sequence). The CDR3 spans 15 residues. The CDR3 loop reads CASSLRQGDYNEQFF. CDR3 coding DNA: TGTGCCAGCAGCTTAAGGCAGGGGGATTACAATGAGCAGTTCTTC.

This clonotype was observed at least ten times. V gene TRBV20-1 combines with J gene TRBJ2-2, with no clear D. Trimming shortened V by 3 bases and J by 2 bases, and 7 bases separated the two germline ends. CDR3 size: 13 residues. Germline CDR1 is DFQATT and CDR2 is SNEGSKA (reference sequence). The CDR3 bases are TGCAGTGCTAGGCCGGACAACACCGGGGAGCTGTTTTTT. As protein: CSARPDNTGELFF.

The chain carries TRBV7-8 and TRBJ2-7; D might be TRBD1 (6 bases). The CDR3 extends over 13 amino acids. V was pared by 3 bases and J by 7 bases, with 13 bases between. From germline, CDR1 is SGHVS and CDR2 FQNEAQ. DNA of the CDR3: TGTGCCAGCAGCTTCGGACAGTCCGGAGAGCAGTACTTC. Residues: CASSFGQSGEQYF.

This clonotype was detected a few times. The chain employs TRBV28 and TRBJ2-7; 7 bases agree with TRBD1. V gave up 6 bases and J gave up 3 bases; unmatched junction bases: 8. Germline V gene sequence: CDR1 MDHEN, CDR2 SYDVKM. The CDR3 contains 14 residues. CDR3 sequence: CASRTRQGIYEQYF. CDR3 nucleotide sequence: TGTGCCAGCAGAACTCGACAGGGTATCTACGAGCAGTACTTC.

This clonotype was seen only a few times. The V gene is TRBV29-1, the J gene TRBJ2-7; a weak D match, TRBD2 (7 bases). Germline-derived CDR1 and CDR2 are SQVTM and ANQGSEA. V was cut by 4 bases and J by 9 bases, with 13 bases left in between. The CDR3 contains 11 residues. The CDR3 bases are TGCAGCGTTGTGTTTGGGGGGGCGCAGTACTTC. The encoded protein is CSVVFGGAQYF.

This clonotype was seen repeatedly, ten times or more. The chain is built from TRBV4-2 and TRBJ2-1, with 11 bases lining up with TRBD2. This CDR3 region has 15 residues. V lost 4 bases and J lost 4; bases outside the gene matches: 3. Germline V gives CDR1 LGHNA, CDR2 YNFKEQ. This chain's CDR3 is CASSPRTSGYNEQFF. Here the CDR3 DNA reads TGTGCCAGCAGCCCCCGGACTAGCGGGTACAATGAGCAGTTCTTC.

This clonotype was counted between two and nine times. The chain links TRBV15 to TRBJ1-5; the match to TRBD1 covers 7 bases. Trimming cost V 5 bases and J 2 bases; bases outside gene matches: 6. The CDR3 length is 15 residues. Germline CDR1 reads LNHNV; CDR2 reads YYDKDF (reference sequence). CDR3 amino acids: CATSGETGGNQPQHF. CDR3 sequence (DNA): TGTGCCACCAGCGGTGAAACAGGGGGCAATCAGCCCCAGCATTTT.

This clonotype occurred a few times. J is TRBJ2-5 and V is TRBV20-1; D may be TRBD2 (5 bases). The CDR3 contains 14 residues. The ends were cut back, 1 base at V and 1 base at J, with 10 bases in the middle. Germline V gene lookup returns CDR1 DFQATT and CDR2 SNEGSKA (reference sequence). The chain's CDR3 is CSARGAAAQETQYF. Here the CDR3 DNA reads TGCAGTGCTAGAGGAGCGGCTGCCCAAGAGACCCAGTACTTC.

Ten or more counts support this clonotype. The chain links TRBV5-1 to TRBJ2-1, with a weak D call TRBD1 (5 bases). The V end lost 4 bases, the J end lost 3 bases, and 8 bases lay between the germline ends. The CDR3 runs 13 residues. Germline values: CDR1 SGHRS, CDR2 YFSETQ. The CDR3 is CASSIDSYNEQFF. As DNA, the CDR3 is TGCGCCAGCAGCATAGACAGCTACAATGAGCAGTTCTTC.

The chain uses TRBV12-3 or TRBV12-4 and TRBJ2-7, with 7 bases lining up with TRBD2. With 1 base clipped from V and 4 bases from J, the junction kept 7 bases outside the gene matches. This CDR3 is built from 15 residues. The CDR3 coding sequence is TGTGCCAGCAGTTTAGATGGCGGGGGAAGGTACGAGCAGTACTTC. This gives the protein CASSLDGGGRYEQYF.